The 22 T cell receptor beta chains listed next were all sequenced from one sample in a study of blood T cell repertoires in COVID-19. Clones were read by immunoSEQ multiplex PCR, and TCRdb kept only the in-frame ones, dropping some. The sample lists around 120,000 clones, over 85% occurring once. The sample was peripheral blood. These receptors all stem from a man over 45 with active COVID-19.

The J gene is TRBJ2-7, the V gene TRBV3-1 (or the pseudogene TRBV3-2); 8 positions match TRBD1. The germline V gene has CDR1 LGHDT and CDR2 YNNKEL (reference sequence). The CDR3 sequence is 15 residues long. The ends lost 3 bases at V and 2 bases at J; junction bases unmatched: 6. The CDR3 spells CASSQSRGRTYEQYF. Here the CDR3 DNA reads TGTGCCAGCAGCCAGAGCAGGGGGCGAACCTACGAGCAGTACTTC.

V is TRBV29-1 and J is TRBJ2-7; no clear D gene. This CDR3 is built from 10 residues. From germline, CDR1 is SQVTM and CDR2 ANQGSEA. Trimming left V 5 bases short and J 7 bases short, with 9 bases between. As DNA, the CDR3 is TGCAGCGTTCGGTCACAGGAGCAGTACTTC. Amino acid sequence: CSVRSQEQYF.

This rearrangement joins TRBV28 to TRBJ1-2; 9 bases match TRBD1. Germline values: CDR1 MDHEN, CDR2 SYDVKM. The junction had 15 bases not matched to a gene; V was cut back by 5 bases and J by 8 bases. This CDR3 is 16 amino acids long. CDR3 amino acids: CASSPATGQGKKGYTF. The CDR3 DNA is TGTGCCAGCAGTCCCGCCACGGGACAGGGAAAAAAGGGCTACACCTTC.

The J gene is TRBJ1-4, the V gene TRBV7-9, with D unresolved. V gave up 8 bases and J gave up 6 bases, with 13 bases separating them. The CDR3 length is 13 residues. Germline CDR1 reads SEHNR; CDR2 reads FQNEAQ (reference sequence). CDR3 DNA: TGTGCCAGCGAGAAGCAAGTCGATGAAAAACTGTTTTTT. It is translated as CASEKQVDEKLFF. The whole variable domain, filled in from reference TRBV7-9 and TRBJ1-4, reads DTGVSQNPRHKITKRGQNVTFRCDPISEHNRLYWYRQTLGQGPEFLTYFQNEAQLEKSRLLSDRFSAERPKGSFSTLEIQRTEQGDSAMYLCASEKQVDEKLFFGSGTQLSVL.

The rearrangement uses TRBV7-9 and TRBJ2-6; no firm D call. V shed 6 bases and J shed 4 bases, with 13 bases lying between them. The CDR3 totals 15 residues. Germline assignment: CDR1 SEHNR and CDR2 FQNEAQ (reference sequence). In DNA form, the CDR3 reads TGTGCCAGCAGTGCCTCGGAGTCAGGGGCCAACGTCCTGACTTTC. Protein: CASSASESGANVLTF.

CDR3 sequence (DNA): TGTGCCAGCAGTGGTACCGAGATCCCATATGGCTACACCTTC. Translated: CASSGTEIPYGYTF. The chain carries TRBV2 and TRBJ1-2, with D unclear. The CDR3 length is 14 residues. Trimming removed 4 bases from V and 5 bases from J, with 14 bases in between. From germline, CDR1 is SNHLY and CDR2 FYNNEI.

V gene TRBV9 combines with J gene TRBJ1-6; 7 nucleotides agree with TRBD1. Unmatched junction bases numbered 4, after V lost 4 bases and J lost 6 bases. CDR1 and CDR2 from the germline V gene are SGDLS and YYNGEE. The CDR3 runs 14 residues. CDR3 region: CASSSQGGNSPLHF. The CDR3 region has the DNA TGTGCCAGCAGCTCCCAGGGGGGTAATTCACCCCTCCACTTT.

The chain carries TRBV14 and TRBJ2-2; possibly TRBD2 for D (6 bases). Trimming took off 1 base at V and 4 bases at J, with 10 bases between the two ends. The germline V gene has CDR1 SGHDN and CDR2 FVKESK. The length of the CDR3 is 15 residues. The DNA for the CDR3 is TGTGCCAGCAGCCAAGGGGACTCGCTCACCGGGGAGCTGTTTTTT. It is translated as CASSQGDSLTGELFF.

J is TRBJ2-5 and V is TRBV10-1, with D possibly TRBD2 on 6 matching bases. The ends were cut back, 2 bases at V and 5 bases at J, with 15 bases in the middle. Per germline, CDR1 WNHNN and CDR2 SYGVQD (reference sequence). This CDR3 region has 15 residues. CDR3 DNA: TGCGCCAGCAGTGAGAGGGTTGGGGGACTGGAGACCCAGTACTTC. Protein product: CASSERVGGLETQYF.

The chain has TRBV5-1 and TRBJ2-2, with no clear D. This CDR3 comprises 15 residues. V dropped 1 base and J dropped 3 bases, with 10 bases sitting between them. Per the germline V gene, CDR1 is SGHRS and CDR2 is YFSETQ. CDR3 region: CASSLLTQDTGELFF. The CDR3 DNA follows: TGCGCCAGCAGCTTGTTAACACAAGACACCGGGGAGCTGTTTTTT. Drawing the rest from reference TRBV5-1 and TRBJ2-2, the complete variable domain is KAGVTQTPRYLIKTRGQQVTLSCSPISGHRSVSWYQQTPGQGLQFLFEYFSETQRNKGNFPGRFSGRQFSNSRSEMNVSTLELGDSALYLCASSLLTQDTGELFFGEGSRLTVL.

The V and J genes are TRBV5-4 and TRBJ1-1, with TRBD1 as a possible D gene (5 bases). This CDR3 is built from 14 residues. Trimming removed 3 bases from V and 9 bases from J, with 18 bases in between. Germline V CDR1 and CDR2: SGHNT, YYREEE (reference sequence). This chain's CDR3 is CASSSNGGGRQAFF. CDR3 coding DNA: TGTGCCAGCAGCTCCAACGGCGGGGGAAGACAAGCTTTCTTT.

The chain has TRBV3-1 (or the pseudogene TRBV3-2) and TRBJ1-5; TRBD1 might be the D (6 bases). V shed 5 bases and J shed 2 bases, with 13 bases lying between them. Germline lookup yields CDR1 LGHDT and CDR2 YNNKEL (reference sequence). The CDR3 has 15 amino acids. In DNA form, the CDR3 reads TGTGCCAGCAGCAGGGGGGGGACCGGCAATCAGCCCCAGCATTTT. The encoded protein is CASSRGGTGNQPQHF.

This clone was recorded only once. This chain links TRBV29-1 with TRBJ1-2; D ambiguous. V was trimmed by 8 bases and J by 8 bases, leaving 15 bases between them. The CDR3 has 11 residues. CDR1 SQVTM and CDR2 ANQGSEA come from the germline V gene. CDR3 sequence reads: CSTKWAGGYTF. The CDR3 nucleotides read TGCAGCACTAAGTGGGCGGGAGGCTACACCTTC.

This rearrangement joins TRBV11-2 to TRBJ2-4; 7 bases are a match to TRBD1. Germline values: CDR1 SGHAT, CDR2 FQNNGV. The CDR3 runs 15 residues. V dropped 1 base and J dropped 5; count of bases not matched to a gene: 5. The CDR3 sequence: CASSLGGGPQNIQYF. The CDR3, as DNA: TGTGCCAGCAGCTTAGGAGGGGGCCCCCAAAACATTCAGTACTTC.

This clone was seen only a few times. Different DNA sequences within this sample yield the same CDR3. V usage is TRBV4-1 and J usage is TRBJ1-5, with 7 bases lining up with TRBD1. Germline V gene lookup returns CDR1 MGHRA and CDR2 YSYEKL. There are 14 residues in the CDR3. V was clipped by 3 bases and J by 4 bases; unmatched bases: 3. This CDR3 reads CASSQTGSNQPQHF. The DNA of the CDR3 is TGCGCCAGCAGCCAGACAGGGTCGAATCAGCCCCAGCATTTT.

V gene TRBV28 combines with J gene TRBJ2-5; TRBD2 is a possible D gene (6 bases). Per germline, CDR1 MDHEN and CDR2 SYDVKM. Trimming took 4 bases from V and 2 from J, leaving 14 bases between them. This CDR3 comprises 15 residues. Here the CDR3 reads CASSYTGTRQETQYF. For the CDR3, the DNA is TGTGCCAGCAGTTACACTGGGACTCGACAAGAGACCCAGTACTTC.

The chain joins TRBV6-1 to TRBJ2-3; TRBD1 might be the D (5 bases). Germline loops: CDR1 MNHNS, CDR2 SASEGT. This CDR3 has 14 residues. V lost 2 bases, J lost 0 bases, and 6 bases lay in between. The CDR3 is CASSERGSTDTQYF. The CDR3, as DNA: TGTGCCAGCAGTGAAAGGGGTAGCACAGATACGCAGTATTTT.

This rearrangement joins TRBV9 to TRBJ2-5, with a possible D match to TRBD1 (6 bases). V was cut by 0 bases and J by 2 bases, with 11 bases left in between. This CDR3 contains 15 residues. In germline, CDR1 is SGDLS, CDR2 YYNGEE. The CDR3: CASSVVTGSQETQYF. As DNA, the CDR3 is TGTGCCAGCAGCGTAGTAACAGGGTCTCAAGAGACCCAGTACTTC.

V is TRBV6-5 and J is TRBJ1-1, with a weak D call TRBD1 (5 bases). Germline lookup yields CDR1 MNHEY and CDR2 SVGAGI. The CDR3 runs 15 residues. The ends were cut back, 2 bases at V and 10 bases at J, with 20 bases in the middle. CDR3 nucleotide sequence: TGTGCCAGCAGTTACAACGGGGAGGCCCTGGGGGGAGCTTTCTTT. It encodes CASSYNGEALGGAFF.

This chain uses TRBV2 with TRBJ2-1; the D gene is possibly TRBD1 (5 bases). V dropped 3 bases and J dropped 5 bases, with 8 bases sitting between them. Germline CDR1 is SNHLY and CDR2 is FYNNEI. This CDR3 has 13 residues. The CDR3 DNA is TGTGCCAGCAGTGAGGGGCAGAACAATGAGCAGTTCTTC. Its translation: CASSEGQNNEQFF. Variable domain in full (rest from reference TRBV2 and TRBJ2-1): EPEVTQTPSHQVTQMGQEVILRCVPISNHLYFYWYRQILGQKVEFLVSFYNNEISEKSEIFDDQFSVERPDGSNFTLKIRSTKLEDSAMYFCASSEGQNNEQFFGPGTRLTVL.

The rearrangement joins TRBV3-1 (or the pseudogene TRBV3-2) to TRBJ1-1, with TRBD1 as a possible D gene (5 bases). The CDR3 has 14 residues. Trimming removed 1 base at V and 5 bases at J, with 11 bases between. The germline gives CDR1 LGHDT, CDR2 YNNKEL (reference sequence). CDR3 coding DNA: TGTGCCAGCAGCCAAGGGTATCGGGGGACTGAAGCTTTCTTT. It is translated as CASSQGYRGTEAFF.

V gene TRBV10-3 combines with J gene TRBJ2-1; TRBD1 agrees at 7 bases. CDR1 and CDR2 (germline): ENHRY, SYGVKD. J lost 0 bases, V lost 6 bases, and 8 bases had no gene match. CDR3 length equals 16 residues. The CDR3 DNA is TGTGCCATCAGGGACAGACAGGGAAGCTCCTACAATGAGCAGTTCTTC. Translation gives CAIRDRQGSSYNEQFF.